This entry lists 24 T cell receptor beta chains sequenced from one sample in a study of blood T cells in healthy people across ages. The authors ran a second PCR of about 6 to 11 cycles using a sample-barcoded 5' primer and a J-beta primer mix. Each CDR3 protein gets one entry after TCRdb re-called the 5' RACE reads with MiXCR. The profile covers hundreds of thousands of distinct CDR3 sequences, with roughly 20% appearing a single time and around 22% taken by the ten largest. The sequenced material came from blood. These receptors all come from a man aged 70-80 years in good health.

The chain couples TRBV7-9 to TRBJ2-5; D is possibly TRBD1 or TRBD2 (5 bases each). V was trimmed by 3 bases and J by 4 bases, leaving 12 bases between them. The CDR3 covers 14 residues. Germline V gene lookup returns CDR1 SEHNR and CDR2 FQNEAQ (reference sequence). DNA of the CDR3: TGTGCCAGCAGCTTTCTGATGAGGGGAGAGACCCAGTACTTC. Protein product: CASSFLMRGETQYF.

The chain couples TRBV3-1 to TRBJ2-2; the D gene is possibly TRBD1 (6 bases). Trimming cost V 0 bases and J 1 base, with 18 bases left between them. CDR1 is LGHDT and CDR2 is YNNKEL in the germline V gene (reference sequence). The CDR3 runs 19 residues. The CDR3 spells CASSQDWGRVRENTGELFF. CDR3 DNA: TGTGCCAGCAGCCAAGACTGGGGGCGGGTCCGGGAGAACACCGGGGAGCTGTTTTTT.

The V and J genes are TRBV5-1 and TRBJ2-5, with D perhaps assigned TRBD1 or TRBD2 (5 bases each). The V end was cut by 4 bases, the J end by 5 bases, with 15 bases between. This CDR3 is built from 14 residues. CDR1 is SGHRS, CDR2 YFSETQ, per germline. The CDR3 DNA follows: TGCGCCAGCAGCCCGGGACGGGGTGAGGAGACCCAGTACTTC. This gives the protein CASSPGRGEETQYF.

This clonotype was observed many times. The chain joins TRBV5-1 to TRBJ1-1; D is ambiguous. CDR1 is SGHRS, CDR2 YFSETQ, per germline. CDR3 length: 14 amino acids. V was trimmed by 4 bases and J by 2 bases, leaving 12 bases between them. The CDR3 loop is CASSPRIDNTEAFF. The CDR3 bases are TGCGCCAGCAGCCCCCGGATCGATAACACTGAAGCTTTCTTT.

The chain combines TRBV12-3 or TRBV12-4 with TRBJ2-7; 9 nucleotides match TRBD2. Trimming took 7 bases from V and 3 from J; bases not matched to a gene: 10. The CDR3 loop spans 15 amino acids. The CDR3 DNA is TGTGCCAGCACCCCAAGCGGGGGGCTTTACTACGAGCAGTACTTC. Protein product: CASTPSGGLYYEQYF.

This clonotype was picked up one time. The rearrangement links TRBV20-1 to TRBJ1-2; 7 nucleotides align to TRBD1. This CDR3 is built from 12 residues. CDR1 is DFQATT, CDR2 SNEGSKA, per germline (reference sequence). With V trimmed by 7 bases and J by 6 bases, 8 bases remained unmatched. CDR3: CSVSQGSNGYTF. In DNA form, the CDR3 reads TGCAGTGTTTCACAGGGGAGCAATGGCTACACCTTC.

This clonotype has more than one count but fewer than ten. The J gene is TRBJ2-1, the V gene TRBV29-1; 8 bases align to TRBD2. V lost 6 bases to trimming and J lost 2 bases; unmatched junction nucleotides: 6. The CDR3 spans 14 residues. Germline CDR1 SQVTM, CDR2 ANQGSEA. CDR3 nucleotides: TGCAGCGTCCAGGGACTAGGCCCCTACAATGAGCAGTTCTTC. Amino acid sequence: CSVQGLGPYNEQFF.

This clonotype turned up a few times. The gene calls are TRBV28 and TRBJ2-7; no clear D gene. The CDR3 sequence is 10 residues long. CDR1 is MDHEN and CDR2 is SYDVKM in the germline V gene. V shed 3 bases and J shed 6 bases, with 3 bases lying between them. CDR3 amino acids: CASSFREQYF. In nucleotides, the CDR3 is TGTGCCAGCAGTTTCCGCGAGCAGTACTTC. The whole variable domain, remainder taken from reference TRBV28 and TRBJ2-7, is DVKVTQSSRYLVKRTGEKVFLECVQDMDHENMFWYRQDPGLGLRLIYFSYDVKMKEKGDIPEGYSVSREKKERFSLILESASTNQTSMYLCASSFREQYFGPGTRLTVT.

This chain uses TRBV5-1 with TRBJ2-2, with D maybe TRBD2 (6 bases). V gave up 6 bases and J gave up 4 bases, with 13 bases separating them. This CDR3 region has 14 residues. CDR1 and CDR2 (germline): SGHRS, YFSETQ. CDR3 DNA sequence: TGCGCCAGCAATGACGGGAGAAGCACCGGGGAGCTGTTTTTT. It specifies CASNDGRSTGELFF.

This clonotype showed up just a few times. The chain links TRBV6-5 to TRBJ2-5; maybe TRBD1 (7 bases). Germline V gene sequence: CDR1 MNHEY, CDR2 SVGAGI. The CDR3 extends over 14 amino acids. The V end lost 6 bases, the J end lost 5 bases, and 16 bases lay between the germline ends. CDR3 residues: CASSLDREDETQYF. CDR3 DNA sequence: TGTGCCAGCAGCCTCGACAGGGAGGATGAGACCCAGTACTTC.

V is TRBV5-1 and J is TRBJ1-2; the D gene is possibly TRBD1 (6 bases). Trimming took off 4 bases at V and 7 bases at J, with 23 bases between the two ends. This CDR3 spans 16 amino acids. Germline V gene lookup returns CDR1 SGHRS and CDR2 YFSETQ. The CDR3 DNA sequence: TGCGCCAGCAGCGAAGGTTTAGGGGGGCGAGTTGCTGGCTACACCTTC. Protein product: CASSEGLGGRVAGYTF.

This clonotype was detected many times. V and J are TRBV5-8 and TRBJ2-1; D is possibly TRBD2 (5 bases). The CDR3 covers 19 residues. Per the germline V gene, CDR1 is SGHTS and CDR2 is YDEGEE. Trimming stripped 0 bases from V and 0 bases from J, with 19 bases between. CDR3 DNA: TGTGCCAGCAGCTTGGGTGTGTGGATCGGACGGGACTCCTACAATGAGCAGTTCTTC. It codes for CASSLGVWIGRDSYNEQFF.

The chain uses TRBV4-2 and TRBJ2-6; D is uncertain. Per germline, CDR1 LGHNA and CDR2 YNFKEQ. Trimming stripped 3 bases from V and 1 base from J, with 16 bases between. This CDR3 has 18 amino acids. CDR3 in amino acids: CASSQNLPFISGANVLTF. In nucleotides, the CDR3 is TGTGCCAGCAGCCAGAACCTGCCTTTCATATCTGGGGCCAACGTCCTGACTTTC.

This clonotype was seen a few times. The gene calls are TRBV6-2 or TRBV6-3 and TRBJ1-5, with D unresolved. Germline V gives CDR1 MNHEY, CDR2 SVGEGT. V lost 5 bases and J lost 5, with 16 bases in between. This CDR3 has 15 residues. CDR3 sequence (DNA): TGTGCCAGCAGTCATCCGGGCCCCATTGATCAGCCCCAGCATTTT. Amino acid sequence: CASSHPGPIDQPQHF.

The chain is built from TRBV4-3 and TRBJ2-1; 9 bases line up with TRBD2. The junction had 3 bases not matched to a gene; V was cut back by 4 bases and J by 8 bases. The CDR3 spans 13 residues. Per germline, CDR1 LGHNA and CDR2 YSLEER. The chain's CDR3 is CASSRGLAYEQFF. The CDR3 DNA sequence: TGCGCCAGCAGCCGGGGACTAGCTTATGAGCAGTTCTTC.

This chain connects TRBV21-1 to TRBJ2-7; the D call TRBD2 from the table was never checked on the DNA. TRBV21-1 is noted as a pseudogene. This CDR3 contains 16 residues. The DNA for the CDR3 is TGTGCCAGCAGCAAAATACGGCGGGGCCCTCCCAACGAGCAGTACTTC. It encodes CASSKIRRGPPNEQYF.

This chain uses TRBV7-3 with TRBJ2-1; 10 nucleotides line up with TRBD2. Germline V CDR1 and CDR2: SGHTA, FQGTGA. This CDR3 has 16 amino acids. With V trimmed by 5 bases and J by 6 bases, 10 bases remained unmatched. The DNA of the CDR3 is TGTGCCAGCAGCCCTTCCTCTAGCGGGAGCAGCAATGAGCAGTTCTTC. It translates to CASSPSSSGSSNEQFF.

The chain uses TRBV27 and TRBJ1-6, with D hard to call. V was cut by 6 bases and J by 8 bases, with 17 bases left in between. CDR3 length: 15 amino acids. CDR1 is MNHEY, CDR2 SMNVEV, per germline (reference sequence). This CDR3 is CASRLPEVRDSPLHF. CDR3 DNA sequence: TGTGCCAGCAGATTACCAGAGGTCCGCGATTCACCCCTCCACTTT.

As concerns this clonotype: A read error is possible here, since a much larger clone lies one base away. The J gene is TRBJ2-5, the V gene TRBV13, with TRBD2 matching 8 bases. This CDR3 has 17 amino acids. The germline V gene has CDR1 PRHDT and CDR2 FYEKMQ (reference sequence). V lost 6 bases and J lost 4; bases outside the gene matches: 16. CDR3 amino acids: CASRYSAGTSIGETQYF. The CDR3 DNA reads TGTGCCAGCAGATATTCCGCCGGGACTAGTATAGGAGAGACCCAGTACTTC.

This clonotype was counted between two and nine times. The chain has TRBV19 and TRBJ1-1; TRBD1 agrees at 7 bases. J gave up 3 bases and V 6 bases, and 7 bases lay outside the gene matches. This CDR3 comprises 14 residues. Germline values: CDR1 LNHDA, CDR2 SQIVND (reference sequence). The chain's CDR3 is CASSETGVHTEAFF. DNA for the CDR3: TGTGCCAGTAGCGAAACAGGGGTGCACACTGAAGCTTTCTTT.

The CDR3 DNA is TGCAGTGCTAGAGATAGAGGGGGCTTCCCAAATGAGCAGTTCTTC. Translated: CSARDRGGFPNEQFF. The J gene is TRBJ2-1, the V gene TRBV20-1; TRBD1 matches 7 bases. The CDR3 covers 15 residues. Trimming removed 0 bases from V and 7 bases from J; junction bases left unmatched: 9. Germline V gene sequence: CDR1 DFQATT, CDR2 SNEGSKA (reference sequence).

This clonotype is a singleton in its sample. The V gene is TRBV10-3, the J gene TRBJ1-5; the D is unclear. Germline lookup yields CDR1 ENHRY and CDR2 SYGVKD. Trimming shortened V by 2 bases and J by 1 base, and 6 bases separated the two germline ends. The CDR3 has 14 residues. CDR3 sequence (DNA): TGTGCCATCAGTGAGGGTGAAAGCAATCAGCCCCAGCATTTT. Amino acids: CAISEGESNQPQHF.

This chain joins TRBV5-1 and TRBJ2-3, with 7 bases fitting TRBD1. The germline V gene encodes CDR1 SGHRS and CDR2 YFSETQ. The CDR3 loop spans 16 amino acids. V was pared by 1 base and J by 2 bases, with 7 bases of the junction left unmatched. CDR3 DNA: TGCGCCAGCAGCTTGAAGACGGGACAGTTCACAGATACGCAGTATTTT. Translation: CASSLKTGQFTDTQYF.

The rearrangement joins TRBV29-1 to TRBJ2-3, with a tentative D call TRBD1 (6 bases). The CDR3 covers 15 residues. Germline V lookup: CDR1 SQVTM, CDR2 ANQGSEA. The V end was cut by 6 bases, the J end by 2 bases, with 18 bases between. The CDR3 region is CSVIADRDFTDTQYF. The CDR3 DNA reads as TGCAGCGTGATCGCGGACAGAGACTTCACAGATACGCAGTATTTT.